The T cell receptor (beta chain) described here comes from a study of CD8+CD57+ T cells in acquired aplastic anemia. Overall study: The study obtained an average of roughly 2.9 ug of DNA from sorted CD4+ and CD8+ cells.

Study-wide findings and caveats: Sharing between patients and controls was observed for twenty-nine CD8+ CDR3 sequences. A significant difference in CD8+ Simpson's diversity between patients and controls was not found.

Researchers used genomic DNA as the template to profile TCR beta VDJ and CDR3. TCRdb reprocessed the reads with MiXCR, giving one entry per CDR3 protein. The table shows over 150,000 distinct CDR3 sequences, with over 70% occurring only once. This CDR3 comprises 11 residues. Trimming took off 5 bases at V and 5 bases at J, with 4 bases between the two ends. CDR1 and CDR2 (germline): SEHNR, FQNEAQ (reference sequence). All sequencing subjects had displayed CD8+CD57+ cell expansion on flow cytometry. All patients were therapy-naive when blood was sampled. This clonotype was detected a few times. The antigen is undetermined.

The chain combines TRBV7-9 with TRBJ2-1, with D unclear. This sequence was found in a human donor with aplastic anemia. Source material: sorted CD4+, CD8+, or CD8+CD57+ T cells (not recorded which) from PBMCs. CDR3 coding DNA: TGTGCCAGCAGCCGCGACAATGAGCAGTTCTTC. It specifies CASSRDNEQFF.